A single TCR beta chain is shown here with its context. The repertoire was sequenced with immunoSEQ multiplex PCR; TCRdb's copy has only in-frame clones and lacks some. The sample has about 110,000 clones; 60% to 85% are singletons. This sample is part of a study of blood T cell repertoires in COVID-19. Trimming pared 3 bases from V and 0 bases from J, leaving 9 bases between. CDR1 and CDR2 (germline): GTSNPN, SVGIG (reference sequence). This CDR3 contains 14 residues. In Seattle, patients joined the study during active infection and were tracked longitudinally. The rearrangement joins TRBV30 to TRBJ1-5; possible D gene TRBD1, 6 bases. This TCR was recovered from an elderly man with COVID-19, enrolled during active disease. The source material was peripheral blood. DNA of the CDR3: TGTGCCTGGAGGTTACAGGGTAGCAATCAGCCCCAGCATTTT. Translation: CAWRLQGSNQPQHF.